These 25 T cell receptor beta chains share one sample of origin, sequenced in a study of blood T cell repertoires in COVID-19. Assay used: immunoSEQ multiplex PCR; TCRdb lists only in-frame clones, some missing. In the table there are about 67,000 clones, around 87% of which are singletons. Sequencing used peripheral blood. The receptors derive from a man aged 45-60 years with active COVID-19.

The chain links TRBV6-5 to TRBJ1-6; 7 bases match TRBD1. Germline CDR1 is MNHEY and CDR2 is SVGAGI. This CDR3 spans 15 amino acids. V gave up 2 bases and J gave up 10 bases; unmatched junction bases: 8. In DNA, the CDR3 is TGTGCCAGCAGTTACCATCGGCAGGGGGAATCACCCCTCCACTTT. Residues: CASSYHRQGESPLHF.

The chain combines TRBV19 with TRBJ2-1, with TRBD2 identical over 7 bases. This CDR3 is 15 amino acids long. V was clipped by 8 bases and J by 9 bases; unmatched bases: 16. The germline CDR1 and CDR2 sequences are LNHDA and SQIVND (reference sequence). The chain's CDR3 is CASRVRTGGSGEQFF. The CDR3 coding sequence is TGTGCCAGTCGCGTAAGGACGGGGGGTTCCGGTGAGCAGTTCTTC.

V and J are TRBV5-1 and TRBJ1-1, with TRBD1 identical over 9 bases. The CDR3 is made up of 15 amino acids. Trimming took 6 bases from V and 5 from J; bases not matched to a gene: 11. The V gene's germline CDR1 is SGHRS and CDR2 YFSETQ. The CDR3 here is CASKDPGTGSTEAFF. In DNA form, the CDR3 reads TGCGCCAGCAAAGACCCCGGGACAGGGTCTACTGAAGCTTTCTTT.

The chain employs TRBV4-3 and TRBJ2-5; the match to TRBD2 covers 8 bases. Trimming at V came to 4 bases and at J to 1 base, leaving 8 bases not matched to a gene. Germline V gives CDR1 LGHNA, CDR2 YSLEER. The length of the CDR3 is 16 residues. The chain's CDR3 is CASSRSLAGSQETQYF. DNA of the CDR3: TGCGCCAGCAGCCGATCTCTAGCGGGCAGCCAAGAGACCCAGTACTTC.

As DNA, the CDR3 is TGTGCCAGTAGGGAATGGGAGGGATCCATGAACACTGAAGCTTTCTTT. Amino acid sequence: CASREWEGSMNTEAFF. The J gene is TRBJ1-1, the V gene TRBV19; D not resolved. CDR1 is LNHDA, CDR2 SQIVND, per germline (reference sequence). This CDR3 has 16 residues. V lost 6 bases and J 0 bases, leaving 17 bases between the germline ends.

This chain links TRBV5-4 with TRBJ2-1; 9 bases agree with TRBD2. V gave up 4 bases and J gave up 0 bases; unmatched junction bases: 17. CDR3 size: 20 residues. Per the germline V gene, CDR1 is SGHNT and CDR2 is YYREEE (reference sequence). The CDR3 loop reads CASSKRTSVYKPYSYNEQFF. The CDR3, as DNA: TGTGCCAGCAGCAAACGGACTAGCGTTTACAAGCCCTACTCCTACAATGAGCAGTTCTTC.

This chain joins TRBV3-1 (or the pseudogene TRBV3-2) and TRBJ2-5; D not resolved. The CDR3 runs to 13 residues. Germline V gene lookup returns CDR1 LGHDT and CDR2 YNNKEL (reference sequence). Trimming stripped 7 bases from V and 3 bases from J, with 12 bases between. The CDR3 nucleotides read TGTGCCAGCAAGAGGAGACTTGAAGAGACCCAGTACTTC. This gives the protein CASKRRLEETQYF.

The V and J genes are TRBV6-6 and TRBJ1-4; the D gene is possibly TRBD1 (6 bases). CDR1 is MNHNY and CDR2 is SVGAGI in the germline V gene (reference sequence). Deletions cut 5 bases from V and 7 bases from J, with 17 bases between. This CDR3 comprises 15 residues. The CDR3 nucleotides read TGTGCCAGCAGTCCCGGGACACCTACCCGTGAAAAACTGTTTTTT. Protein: CASSPGTPTREKLFF.

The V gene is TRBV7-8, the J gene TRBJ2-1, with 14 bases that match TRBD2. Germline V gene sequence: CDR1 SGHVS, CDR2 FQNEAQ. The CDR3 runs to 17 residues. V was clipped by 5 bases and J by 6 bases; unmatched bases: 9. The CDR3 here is CASSEGLAGAPINEQFF. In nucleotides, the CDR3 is TGTGCCAGCAGCGAGGGACTAGCGGGAGCTCCCATCAATGAGCAGTTCTTC.

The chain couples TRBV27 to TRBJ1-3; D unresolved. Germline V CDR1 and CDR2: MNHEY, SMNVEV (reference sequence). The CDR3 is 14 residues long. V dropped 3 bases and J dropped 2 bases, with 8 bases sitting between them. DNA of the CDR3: TGTGCCAGCAGTTTCTCAGGTCCTGGAAACACCATATATTTT. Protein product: CASSFSGPGNTIYF.

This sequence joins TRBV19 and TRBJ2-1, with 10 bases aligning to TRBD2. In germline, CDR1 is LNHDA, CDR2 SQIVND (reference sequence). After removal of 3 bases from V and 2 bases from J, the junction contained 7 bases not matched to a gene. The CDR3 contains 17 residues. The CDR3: CASSILGLADPYNEQFF. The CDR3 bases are TGTGCCAGTAGTATCTTAGGACTAGCGGATCCCTACAATGAGCAGTTCTTC.

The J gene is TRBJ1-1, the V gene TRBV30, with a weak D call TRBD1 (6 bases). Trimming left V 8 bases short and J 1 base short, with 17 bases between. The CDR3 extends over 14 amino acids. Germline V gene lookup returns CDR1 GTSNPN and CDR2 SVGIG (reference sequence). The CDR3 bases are TGTGCCGGACAAACCGGGACATCGAACACTGAAGCTTTCTTT. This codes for CAGQTGTSNTEAFF.

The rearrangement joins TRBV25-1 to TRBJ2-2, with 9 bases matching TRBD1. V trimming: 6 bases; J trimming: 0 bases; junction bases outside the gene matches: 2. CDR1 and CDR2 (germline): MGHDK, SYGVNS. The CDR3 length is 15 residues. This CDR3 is CASRDRGANTGELFF. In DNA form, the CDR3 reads TGTGCCAGCAGGGACAGGGGTGCGAACACCGGGGAGCTGTTTTTT.

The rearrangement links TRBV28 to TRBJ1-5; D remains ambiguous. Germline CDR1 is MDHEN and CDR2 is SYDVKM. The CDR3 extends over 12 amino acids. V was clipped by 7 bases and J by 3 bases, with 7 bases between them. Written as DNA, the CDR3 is TGTGCCAGCAAAGAGATCAATCAGCCCCAGCATTTT. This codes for CASKEINQPQHF.

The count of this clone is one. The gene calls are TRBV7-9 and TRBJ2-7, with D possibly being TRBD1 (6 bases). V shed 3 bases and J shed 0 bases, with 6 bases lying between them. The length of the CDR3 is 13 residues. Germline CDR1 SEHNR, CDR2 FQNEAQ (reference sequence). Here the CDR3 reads CASSLDSSYEQYF. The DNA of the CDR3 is TGTGCCAGCAGCTTGGACAGCTCCTACGAGCAGTACTTC.

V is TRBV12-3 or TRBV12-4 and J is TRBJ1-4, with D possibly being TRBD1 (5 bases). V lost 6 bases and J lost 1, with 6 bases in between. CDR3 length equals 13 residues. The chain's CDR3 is CASRGQTNEKLFF. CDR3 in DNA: TGTGCCAGCAGAGGACAAACTAATGAAAAACTGTTTTTT.

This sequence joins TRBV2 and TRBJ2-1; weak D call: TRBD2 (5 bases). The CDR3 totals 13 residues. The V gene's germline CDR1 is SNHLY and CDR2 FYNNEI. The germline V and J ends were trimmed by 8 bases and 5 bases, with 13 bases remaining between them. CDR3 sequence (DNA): TGTGCCAGCGTGACTATAGTTAACAATGAGCAGTTCTTC. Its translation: CASVTIVNNEQFF.

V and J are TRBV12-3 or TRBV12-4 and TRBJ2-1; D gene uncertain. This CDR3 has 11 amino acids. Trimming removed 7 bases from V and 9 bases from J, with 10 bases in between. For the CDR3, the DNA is TGTGCCAGCAATGGCCCGGGTGAGCAGTTCTTC. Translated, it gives CASNGPGEQFF.

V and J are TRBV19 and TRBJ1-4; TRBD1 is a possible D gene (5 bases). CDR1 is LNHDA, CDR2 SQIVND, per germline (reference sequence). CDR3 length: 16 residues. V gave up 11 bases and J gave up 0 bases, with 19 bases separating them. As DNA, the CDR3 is TGTGCCGCCGGGGGGGATAGGAGTGCAACTAATGAAAAACTGTTTTTT. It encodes CAAGGDRSATNEKLFF.

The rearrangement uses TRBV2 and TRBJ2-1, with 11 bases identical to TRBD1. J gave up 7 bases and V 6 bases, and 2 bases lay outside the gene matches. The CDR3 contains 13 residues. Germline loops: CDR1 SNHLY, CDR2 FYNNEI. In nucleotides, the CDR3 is TGTGCCAGCAGGGACAGGGGGCGAAATGAGCAGTTCTTC. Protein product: CASRDRGRNEQFF.

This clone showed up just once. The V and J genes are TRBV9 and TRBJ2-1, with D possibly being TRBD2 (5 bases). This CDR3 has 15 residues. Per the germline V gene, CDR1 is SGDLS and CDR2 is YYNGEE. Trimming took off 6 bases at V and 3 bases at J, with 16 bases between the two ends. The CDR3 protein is CASNRLGSDYNEQFF. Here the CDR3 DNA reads TGTGCCAGCAACAGACTGGGGAGTGACTACAATGAGCAGTTCTTC.

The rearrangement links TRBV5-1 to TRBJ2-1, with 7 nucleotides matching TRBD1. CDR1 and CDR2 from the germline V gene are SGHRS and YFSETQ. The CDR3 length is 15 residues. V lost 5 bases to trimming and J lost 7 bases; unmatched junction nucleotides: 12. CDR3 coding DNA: TGCGCCAGCAGACCCTCCGGGACAGAATTTAATGAGCAGTTCTTC. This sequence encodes CASRPSGTEFNEQFF. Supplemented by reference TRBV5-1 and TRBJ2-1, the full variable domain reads KAGVTQTPRYLIKTRGQQVTLSCSPISGHRSVSWYQQTPGQGLQFLFEYFSETQRNKGNFPGRFSGRQFSNSRSEMNVSTLELGDSALYLCASRPSGTEFNEQFFGPGTRLTVL.

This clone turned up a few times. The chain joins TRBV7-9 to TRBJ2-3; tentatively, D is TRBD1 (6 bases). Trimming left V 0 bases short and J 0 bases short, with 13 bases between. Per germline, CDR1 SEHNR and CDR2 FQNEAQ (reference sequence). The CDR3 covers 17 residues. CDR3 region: CASSLASGHVSTDTQYF. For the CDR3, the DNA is TGTGCCAGCAGCTTAGCCTCGGGACATGTTAGCACAGATACGCAGTATTTT.

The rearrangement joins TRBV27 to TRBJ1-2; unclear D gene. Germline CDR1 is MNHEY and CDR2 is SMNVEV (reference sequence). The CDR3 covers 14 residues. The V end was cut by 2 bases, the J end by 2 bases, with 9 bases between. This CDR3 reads CASSLNGHNYGYTF. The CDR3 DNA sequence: TGTGCCAGCAGTTTAAATGGCCACAACTATGGCTACACCTTC.

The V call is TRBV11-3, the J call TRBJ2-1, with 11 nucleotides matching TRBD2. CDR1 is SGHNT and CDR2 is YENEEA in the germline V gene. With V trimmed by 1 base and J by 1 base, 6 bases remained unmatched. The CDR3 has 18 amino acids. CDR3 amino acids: CASSLAGTSGISYNEQFF. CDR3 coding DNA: TGTGCCAGCAGCTTAGCCGGGACTAGCGGTATTTCCTACAATGAGCAGTTCTTC.